Listed below are T cell receptor beta chains from one sample, sequenced in a study of early stage breast cancer tumors. TCRdb keeps only in-frame clones here, not all; method: immunoSEQ multiplex PCR. The sample lists about 24,000 clones; roughly two thirds were seen once. The sample comprised breast tumor tissue. These receptors originate from a person between 55 and 69 years old with breast cancer. The CDR3 runs from the conserved cysteine through the conserved F or W. The D gene is left open where the match is weak.

>.|TRBV28
CASRSQGTGNQPQHF
>.|TRBV5-5
CASSLTGLAEAFF
>.|TRBV9
CASSVGDSAGEQYF
>.|TRBV20-1
CSAEGQETQYF
>TRBD2|TRBV18
CASSPRTSEIGEQYF
>.|TRBV6-1
CATTLMGGDGYTF
>TRBD1|TRBV28
CASSQQGSNQPQHF
>TRBD2|TRBV11-2
CASSGLAGSGTYEQYF
>TRBD1|TRBV7-2
CASSLDPGTATNEKLFF
>.|TRBV9
CASSVMGRGEQFF
>TRBD2|TRBV5-1
CASSSDLAGAGELFF
>TRBD2|TRBV5-1
CASGLAGGGNEQFF
>.|TRBV18
CASSQNSPPWGGDTGELFF
>TRBD1|TRBV10-3
CAISEGQGGNQPQHF
>.|TRBV21-1
CASRDSLSYEQYF
>.|TRBV29-1
CSVFKGSNTEAFF
>TRBD2|TRBV5-1
CASSFQSGVSYEQYF
>.|TRBV5-4
CASSPRDTLNTGELFF
>.|TRBV13
CASSPREGSNYGYTF
>TRBD1|TRBV7-9
CASSLVGQGAGQPQHF
>.|TRBV11-2
CASSLAGHLVSYEQYF
>.|TRBV10-1
CASSDPKTGHNEQFF
>.|TRBV11-2
CASRTLDTGELFF
>.|TRBV5-1
CASSLGAATSTDTQYF
>.|TRBV2
CASRTGNTMYF
>.|TRBV11-3
CASSFFTTTGPGTEAFF
>TRBD2|TRBV5-4
CASSLGGRVYEQYF